The T cell receptor beta chain described here comes from a study of T cells in Graves' hyperthyroidism and ophthalmopathy. In this sample, this clonotype turned up many times. V gave up 6 bases and J gave up 4 bases; unmatched junction bases: 6. The CDR3 has 14 amino acids. Per germline, CDR1 MNHEY and CDR2 SMNVEV (reference sequence). Authors of the study amplified TCR beta CDR3 regions from RNA transcripts. A set of HTBI primers served as the primers for a first-round RT-PCR of the TCR CDR3. TCRdb recomputed calls from the multiplex PCR reads with MiXCR, one row per CDR3 protein. The data hold around 570,000 distinct CDR3 sequences, with around 20% observed a single time.

The clonotype comes from a man in his forties with Graves' ophthalmopathy. Material: blood. V usage is TRBV27 and J usage is TRBJ1-5, with 7 bases lining up with TRBD1. The CDR3 region is CASRRQGPNQPQHF. Here the CDR3 DNA reads TGTGCCAGCAGGAGACAGGGTCCGAATCAGCCCCAGCATTTT.